This entry describes one T cell receptor (beta chain). The source of the sample is a study of T cell changes during pregnancy in multiple sclerosis. Sequencing used immunoSEQ multiplex PCR; TCRdb keeps in-frame clones, though not all of them. Altogether some 29,000 clones are present, approximately 90% being singletons, with the ten largest covering approximately 6.6%. This CDR3 is built from 14 residues. CDR1 is SEHNR, CDR2 FQNEAQ, per germline (reference sequence). With 6 bases clipped from V and 4 bases from J, the junction kept 4 bases outside the gene matches. Sample: CD8+ T cells from peripheral blood mononuclear cells, taken after pregnancy. This chain joins TRBV7-9 and TRBJ2-1; 9 nucleotides match TRBD2. The TCR originated in a female donor with multiple sclerosis, enrolled in a pregnancy study. CDR3 coding DNA: TGTGCCAGCAGTTCCAGCGGGAGGTACAATGAGCAGTTCTTC. It specifies CASSSSGRYNEQFF.